This TCR beta chain appears in the sequencing data of a study of cytomegalovirus exposure and HLA in healthy donors. About this clone: Other DNA sequences in the sample encode the same CDR3.

Trimming took 3 bases from V and 2 from J; bases not matched to a gene: 3. The CDR3 runs 16 residues. From germline, CDR1 is SGHTA and CDR2 FQGTGA. With 60 Vbeta and 13 Jbeta primers, the PCR was carried out. Only in-frame clones appear in the TCRdb table, and some are missing; sequencing was by immunoSEQ multiplex PCR. This sample's table reports over 55,000 clones. The chain combines TRBV7-3 with TRBJ2-1; 11 nucleotides align to TRBD2. The sample comprised PBMCs. The receptor's source is a male donor in good health and CMV-seronegative. In DNA form, the CDR3 reads TGTGCCAGCAGCTTGCGGACTAGCGGGCCCTACAATGAGCAGTTCTTC. It encodes CASSLRTSGPYNEQFF.